The subject of this entry is one T cell receptor beta chain. In the authors' methods: Reference gene primers were amplified, and this amplification served to estimate nucleated cell counts. Clones were read by immunoSEQ multiplex PCR, and TCRdb kept only the in-frame ones, dropping some. The V and J calls and clone size were taken over from that table, and D and trimming were inferred from the DNA. The repertoire has 200,000 to 250,000 clones, 80% to 90% of them found once; the top ten carry 15% to 20%. This entry is derived from a study of blood T cell repertoires in COVID-19. Study at large: The United States, Italy and Spain supplied acute and convalescent COVID-19 samples. T cells, B-cell-depleted T cells, or PBMCs provided the cDNA or gDNA that served as material.

The sequencing sample was made of peripheral blood. The receptor was isolated from a man aged 30-40 years with active or convalescent COVID-19.

The CDR3 nucleotides read TGCGCCAGCAGCCAAGATAGCTGGCGGGAGGTCCCTGGGGCCAACGTCCTGACTTTC. Translation: CASSQDSWREVPGANVLTF. This rearrangement joins TRBV4-3 to TRBJ2-6, with 8 bases identical to TRBD2. The germline gives CDR1 LGHNA, CDR2 YSLEER. This CDR3 comprises 19 residues. Trimming cost V 0 bases and J 2 bases; bases outside gene matches: 9.